These 25 T cell receptor beta chains were all obtained from the same sample, sequenced in a study of T cells in Graves' hyperthyroidism and ophthalmopathy. Amplification of TCR beta CDR3 regions was performed using RNA transcripts as template. First-round RT-PCR with HTBI primers amplified the TCR CDR3 region. TCRdb reanalysed the multiplex PCR reads using MiXCR and keeps one entry per CDR3 protein. The table shows hundreds of thousands of distinct CDR3 sequences, with 14% occurring only once. The sequencing input was blood. All receptors derive from a woman in her 50s with Graves' ophthalmopathy.

This clonotype was detected only a few times. This chain uses TRBV20-1 with TRBJ1-1; the D gene is possibly TRBD1 (5 bases). The germline V gene encodes CDR1 DFQATT and CDR2 SNEGSKA (reference sequence). The CDR3 is 13 residues long. Between the trimmed V and J ends, which lost 5 bases and 1 base, there was a span of 11 bases. The DNA for the CDR3 is TGCAGTGCTCCGGGACGGGGGAACACTGAAGCTTTCTTT. Translated, it gives CSAPGRGNTEAFF.

This clonotype was observed many times. The chain has TRBV5-1 and TRBJ2-3, with D maybe TRBD1 (7 bases). V shed 2 bases and J shed 2 bases, with 21 bases lying between them. In germline, CDR1 is SGHRS, CDR2 YFSETQ. CDR3 length: 18 residues. CDR3 sequence: CASSFGQAGMRNTDTQYF. CDR3 nucleotides: TGCGCCAGCAGCTTTGGACAGGCGGGGATGAGGAACACAGATACGCAGTATTTT. The variable domain in full, completed from reference TRBV5-1 and TRBJ2-3, reads KAGVTQTPRYLIKTRGQQVTLSCSPISGHRSVSWYQQTPGQGLQFLFEYFSETQRNKGNFPGRFSGRQFSNSRSEMNVSTLELGDSALYLCASSFGQAGMRNTDTQYFGPGTRLTVL.

This clonotype was observed at least ten times. This chain joins TRBV4-1 and TRBJ2-3; D tentatively fits TRBD1 or TRBD2 (6 bases each). The ends were cut back, 6 bases at V and 1 base at J, with 14 bases in the middle. This CDR3 region has 15 residues. Germline CDR1 reads MGHRA; CDR2 reads YSYEKL. The CDR3 region is CASRGGQLRTDTQYF. The CDR3 region has the DNA TGCGCCAGCAGGGGAGGACAGCTACGCACAGATACGCAGTATTTT.

The V gene is TRBV27, the J gene TRBJ2-5; D possibly corresponds to TRBD1 (6 bases). The CDR3 length is 14 residues. Trimming took off 3 bases at V and 4 bases at J, with 12 bases between the two ends. Germline V gives CDR1 MNHEY, CDR2 SMNVEV (reference sequence). The CDR3 here is CASSFRQVGETQYF. In DNA form, the CDR3 reads TGTGCCAGCAGTTTCAGACAGGTCGGAGAGACCCAGTACTTC.

This sequence joins TRBV7-2 and TRBJ1-6, with D unresolved. The CDR3 loop spans 15 amino acids. The germline V gene has CDR1 SGHTA and CDR2 FQGNSA. Trimming cost V 5 bases and J 4 bases, with 12 bases left between them. CDR3 loop: CASSDQEEYNSPLHF. CDR3 DNA sequence: TGTGCCAGCAGCGACCAGGAGGAGTATAATTCACCCCTCCACTTT.

This clonotype was seen at least ten times. CDR3 sequence: CSARDPTGGETDTQYF. DNA for the CDR3: TGCAGTGCTAGAGACCCGACAGGGGGAGAGACAGATACGCAGTATTTT. The V gene is TRBV20-1, the J gene TRBJ2-3; 9 bases agree with TRBD1. J lost 3 bases, V lost 0 bases, and 7 bases had no gene match. Germline assignment: CDR1 DFQATT and CDR2 SNEGSKA (reference sequence). The CDR3 sequence is 16 residues long.

This clonotype has at least ten counts. This chain connects TRBV7-9 to TRBJ2-7; unclear D gene. Trimming left V 3 bases short and J 2 bases short, with 8 bases between. This CDR3 is 13 amino acids long. Germline V gene sequence: CDR1 SEHNR, CDR2 FQNEAQ (reference sequence). The CDR3: CASSLILTYEQYF. In DNA, the CDR3 is TGTGCCAGCAGCTTGATCTTAACCTACGAGCAGTACTTC. Full variable domain (rest looked up from reference TRBV7-9 and TRBJ2-7): DTGVSQNPRHKITKRGQNVTFRCDPISEHNRLYWYRQTLGQGPEFLTYFQNEAQLEKSRLLSDRFSAERPKGSFSTLEIQRTEQGDSAMYLCASSLILTYEQYFGPGTRLTVT.

This clonotype was seen ten or more times. The CDR3: CASSFGTYYNEQFF. The CDR3 region has the DNA TGTGCCAGCAGCTTCGGGACTTACTACAATGAGCAGTTCTTC. The V and J genes are TRBV7-9 and TRBJ2-1, with D possibly being TRBD2 (6 bases). CDR1 and CDR2 (germline): SEHNR, FQNEAQ (reference sequence). The CDR3 extends over 14 amino acids. V lost 3 bases and J lost 3, with 9 bases in between.

There are a few counts of this clonotype. A much larger clone differs by one base, so this may be a read error. CDR3: CASSAQISTLGRLEQFF. The CDR3 nucleotides read TGTGCCAGCAGTGCCCAGATATCGACACTAGGTCGCCTTGAGCAGTTCTTC. The rearrangement links TRBV2 to TRBJ2-1, with D tentatively TRBD2 (5 bases). Germline assignment: CDR1 SNHLY and CDR2 FYNNEI. The CDR3 is 17 residues long. Trimming took 4 bases from V and 9 from J, leaving 25 bases between them.

This clonotype was seen many times. The rearrangement uses TRBV24-1 and TRBJ2-3; 10 bases align to TRBD2. The CDR3 contains 18 residues. Germline loops: CDR1 KGHDR, CDR2 SFDVKD. The V and J ends lost 1 base and 4 bases, in that order; junction bases with no gene match: 10. The CDR3 nucleotides read TGTGCCACCAGTGATTTCGGGCTAGCGGGAGATCGGTCAGATACGCAGTATTTT. As protein: CATSDFGLAGDRSDTQYF.

This clonotype was recorded a few times. The genes are TRBV2 and TRBJ2-7; D is unresolved. CDR1 is SNHLY, CDR2 FYNNEI, per germline. This CDR3 has 12 amino acids. Trimming left V 5 bases short and J 4 bases short, with 9 bases between. This CDR3 is CASSIEAYEQYF. In DNA, the CDR3 is TGTGCCAGCAGTATAGAAGCTTACGAGCAGTACTTC.

This clonotype was seen repeatedly, ten times or more. V gene TRBV29-1 combines with J gene TRBJ2-1; no clear D. Per the germline V gene, CDR1 is SQVTM and CDR2 is ANQGSEA. Trimming stripped 3 bases from V and 8 bases from J, with 29 bases between. CDR3 length: 18 amino acids. The CDR3, as DNA: TGCAGCGTTGATCGTGGGTGGGTTGGCCTCGCGGTCGAGGATGAGCAGTTCTTC. It specifies CSVDRGWVGLAVEDEQFF.

This clonotype was counted between two and nine times. The chain combines TRBV20-1 with TRBJ2-3, with D hard to call. The CDR3 totals 12 residues. Germline V gene sequence: CDR1 DFQATT, CDR2 SNEGSKA (reference sequence). Trimming left V 5 bases short and J 2 bases short, with 8 bases between. CDR3: CSAGWNTDTQYF. Here the CDR3 DNA reads TGCAGTGCTGGGTGGAACACAGATACGCAGTATTTT.

The chain joins TRBV27 to TRBJ2-1; 7 bases match TRBD2. The trim removed 5 bases at V and 3 bases at J, leaving 13 bases unmatched. Germline CDR1 and CDR2: MNHEY and SMNVEV (reference sequence). The length of the CDR3 is 17 residues. CDR3 coding DNA: TGTGCCAGCAGTGGCGGAGCGGGGAGCGGAAGCTACAATGAGCAGTTCTTC. Its protein product is CASSGGAGSGSYNEQFF.

At least ten counts were recorded for this clonotype. This sequence joins TRBV7-3 and TRBJ2-1; the match to TRBD1 covers 12 bases. The CDR3 covers 14 residues. Germline CDR1 and CDR2: SGHTA and FQGTGA. The V and J ends lost 5 bases and 10 bases, in that order; junction bases with no gene match: 6. In DNA, the CDR3 is TGTGCCAGCAGCACCCCGGGACAGGGGGCAGAGCAGTTCTTC. This codes for CASSTPGQGAEQFF.

This chain connects TRBV14 to TRBJ1-2; D is unresolved. V gave up 0 bases and J gave up 4 bases, with 6 bases separating them. The CDR3 covers 13 residues. CDR1 and CDR2 (germline): SGHDN, FVKESK. The CDR3 protein is CASSQESGYGYTF. The DNA of the CDR3 is TGTGCCAGCAGCCAAGAGTCTGGCTATGGCTACACCTTC.

This clonotype was counted only a few times. This chain uses TRBV30 with TRBJ2-5; either TRBD1 or TRBD2 may fit D (6 bases each). This CDR3 is built from 13 residues. V was trimmed by 0 bases and J by 5 bases, leaving 10 bases between them. The germline gives CDR1 GTSNPN, CDR2 SVGIG (reference sequence). The CDR3 loop is CAWSVGGGETQYF. The CDR3 DNA is TGTGCCTGGAGTGTCGGAGGGGGGGAGACCCAGTACTTC.

The sample holds many counts of this clonotype. The chain recombines TRBV20-1 with TRBJ2-5; a weak D match, TRBD1 (5 bases). CDR3 size: 12 residues. Trimming removed 3 bases from V and 4 bases from J, with 9 bases in between. In germline, CDR1 is DFQATT, CDR2 SNEGSKA (reference sequence). The CDR3 loop reads CSASPGPETQYF. CDR3 DNA: TGCAGTGCTAGCCCAGGGCCAGAGACCCAGTACTTC.

V gene TRBV19 combines with J gene TRBJ2-7, with 9 bases matching TRBD1. The CDR3 covers 15 residues. The trim removed 2 bases at V and 2 bases at J, leaving 4 bases unmatched. CDR1 is LNHDA and CDR2 is SQIVND in the germline V gene (reference sequence). In nucleotides, the CDR3 is TGTGCCAGTAGTATAAGACAGGGGGTAGCCTACGAGCAGTACTTC. This encodes CASSIRQGVAYEQYF.

In its sample, this clonotype was seen many times. This chain joins TRBV12-3 or TRBV12-4 and TRBJ2-5, with D perhaps TRBD2 (6 bases). The CDR3 covers 15 residues. V was clipped by 4 bases and J by 5 bases, with 17 bases between them. The CDR3 DNA is TGTGCCAGCAGTTATCTGGGCCTAGGAGGGGAGACCCAGTACTTC. Translation gives CASSYLGLGGETQYF.

This clonotype was found many times. V is TRBV7-9 and J is TRBJ2-7; D assignment may be TRBD1 or TRBD2 (5 bases each). Germline V CDR1 and CDR2: SEHNR, FQNEAQ (reference sequence). The CDR3 consists of 13 residues. Deletions cut 3 bases from V and 3 bases from J, with 9 bases between. The CDR3 DNA sequence: TGTGCCAGCAGCTTCGGGACGGTCTACGAGCAGTACTTC. It codes for CASSFGTVYEQYF.

CDR3 protein: CASSFGRGSSYNEQFF. The CDR3 DNA follows: TGTGCCAGCAGCTTCGGTAGGGGGAGCTCCTACAATGAGCAGTTCTTC. The J gene is TRBJ2-1, the V gene TRBV5-5; D perhaps matches TRBD1 (6 bases). CDR3 size: 16 residues. V was shortened by 2 bases and J by 0 bases, with 12 bases between the two germline ends. In germline, CDR1 is SGHKS, CDR2 YYEKEE (reference sequence).

Many counts were recorded for this clonotype. V is TRBV27 and J is TRBJ2-1; TRBD2 matches at 13 bases. Germline V CDR1 and CDR2: MNHEY, SMNVEV (reference sequence). CDR3 length: 17 residues. V trimming: 5 bases; J trimming: 10 bases; junction bases outside the gene matches: 14. The CDR3 region is CASSLNKGLAGAGEQFF. CDR3 in DNA: TGTGCCAGCAGTCTAAACAAAGGACTAGCGGGAGCTGGGGAGCAGTTCTTC.

Written as DNA, the CDR3 is TGTGCCAGTAGTACCTTGACAGGGGATGAAGCTTTCTTT. Protein sequence: CASSTLTGDEAFF. The chain joins TRBV19 to TRBJ1-1; 8 bases fit TRBD1. From germline, CDR1 is LNHDA and CDR2 SQIVND (reference sequence). Trimming took 4 bases from V and 7 from J; bases not matched to a gene: 5. The CDR3 is made up of 13 amino acids.

This clonotype has a count of ten or more. This sequence joins TRBV27 and TRBJ2-2; TRBD2 aligns across 8 bases. In germline, CDR1 is MNHEY, CDR2 SMNVEV (reference sequence). The CDR3 has 15 amino acids. V dropped 5 bases and J dropped 6; count of bases not matched to a gene: 8. This chain's CDR3 is CASSPGLAVSGELFF. The CDR3 DNA reads TGTGCCAGCAGTCCAGGACTAGCCGTTTCCGGGGAGCTGTTTTTT.